This is a list of T cell receptor beta chains from one sample in a study of Ad26.COV2.S vaccination and SARS-CoV-2 variants. Sequencing used immunoSEQ multiplex PCR; TCRdb keeps in-frame clones, though not all of them. The sample shows more than 300,000 clones, about 82% of them seen only once. Sequencing was performed on peripheral blood, taken in a trial of Ad26.COV2.S vaccine versus placebo. These receptors all stem from a person between 18 and 65 years old who received the Ad26.COV2.S COVID-19 vaccine or a placebo. Each CDR3 is given with its conserved first and last residue. A D gene is named only where the DNA matches it firmly. Expanded clones get a size class; other rows say once, few or many, or leave the size out.

v_gene	j_gene	abundance	d_gene	CDR3nt	CDR3aa
TRBV11-3	TRBJ2-5	NA	TRBD2	TGTGCCAGCAGCCCGGGGGGGGCACAAGAGACCCAGTACTTC	CASSPGGAQETQYF
TRBV29-1	TRBJ2-2	NA	TRBD2	TGCAGCGTCCGGGGGGAGAACACCGGGGAGCTGTTTTTT	CSVRGENTGELFF
TRBV5-1	TRBJ2-1	NA	TRBD2	TGCGCCAGCAGCTGGGCTAGCGGGGAGGATGAGCAGTTCTTC	CASSWASGEDEQFF
TRBV28	TRBJ2-3	NA	NA	TGTGCCAGCAGGGTCATACGGGGGACTGGGCTGGGGCAGTATTTT	CASRVIRGTGLGQYF
TRBV18	TRBJ2-2	few	NA	TGTGCCAGCTCACCATATCTGGGGGATACCGGGGAGCTGTTTTTT	CASSPYLGDTGELFF
TRBV4-2	TRBJ1-2	NA	TRBD1	TGTGCCAGCAGCCAAGATAAGGGGGCGATAGGTGGCTACACCTTC	CASSQDKGAIGGYTF
TRBV10-2	TRBJ2-4	NA	TRBD2	TGCGCCAGCAGTGAGAGGCTAGCGGGGGACCTAGCCAAAAACATTCAGTACTTC	CASSERLAGDLAKNIQYF
TRBV20-1	TRBJ1-4	few	NA	TGCAGTGCTATTGACGGTGCCGGGGGTGAAAAACTGTTTTTT	CSAIDGAGGEKLFF
TRBV19	TRBJ2-3	NA	TRBD1	TGTGCCAGTTCTCAATCCGGGACAGAAAGGCGGTGGTATTTT	CASSQSGTERRWYF
TRBV28	TRBJ1-2	NA	TRBD1	TGTGCCAGCAGTTCGGCAGGGGGAGAACATGGCTACACCTTC	CASSSAGGEHGYTF
TRBV13	TRBJ1-1	NA	NA	TGTGCCAGCAGCTTAGAGGGAGGCCTCGGCACTGAAGCTTTCTTT	CASSLEGGLGTEAFF
TRBV19	TRBJ1-2	NA	TRBD1	TGTGCCAGTAGTATAAGGACAGGGACGGCTAACTATGGCTACACCTTC	CASSIRTGTANYGYTF
TRBV10-3	TRBJ2-3	NA	TRBD1	TGTGCCATCAGTGGGGCCGACAGGGACACAGATACGCAGTATTTT	CAISGADRDTDTQYF
TRBV7-2	TRBJ2-7	once	TRBD1	TGTGCCAGCAGCTTATTTCTCGCAGGGGGCTACGAGCAGTACTTC	CASSLFLAGGYEQYF
TRBV2	TRBJ2-2	NA	NA	TGTGCCAGCAGGACCGACCGGGGCACCGGGGAGCTGTTTTTT	CASRTDRGTGELFF
TRBV4-1	TRBJ2-7	NA	NA	TGCGCCAGCAGCCAAGAAACCGACAGTTTCTACGAGCAGTACTTC	CASSQETDSFYEQYF
TRBV5-1	TRBJ1-4	NA	NA	TGCGCCAGCAGCTTGTGGGGGAGTGGTGAAAAACTGTTTTTT	CASSLWGSGEKLFF
TRBV6-1	TRBJ1-6	NA	NA	TGTGCCAGCAGTGAAGCGCCAGGGACACCCCTCCACTTT	CASSEAPGTPLHF
TRBV5-4	TRBJ2-7	NA	NA	TGTGCCAGCAGCTTGGAAGGCAGGGACTACGAGCAGTACTTC	CASSLEGRDYEQYF
TRBV11-2	TRBJ2-2	NA	NA	TGTGCCAGCAGCTTAGGGTCGAACGTAGGGACCACCGGGGAGCTGTTTTTT	CASSLGSNVGTTGELFF
TRBV19	TRBJ1-2	NA	TRBD1	TGTGCCAGTAGTGCACAGACAGGGGTCGGTGGCTACACCTTC	CASSAQTGVGGYTF
TRBV7-9	TRBJ1-3	NA	TRBD1	TGTGCCAGCAGCTCAGACACAGGGGGCCGAAACACCATATATTTT	CASSSDTGGRNTIYF
TRBV6-6	TRBJ2-2	NA	TRBD2	TGTGCCAGCAGTCCAGCGGGGGCCACGAACTTTAACACCGGGGAGCTGTTTTTT	CASSPAGATNFNTGELFF
TRBV6-6	TRBJ1-1	NA	TRBD1	TGTGCCAGCAGCCCACACGGGACAGGGTACACTGAAGCTTTCTTT	CASSPHGTGYTEAFF
TRBV3-1/TRBV3-2	TRBJ2-2	few	NA	TGTGCCAGCAGCCAAGATGGTACGACCGGGGAGCTGTTTTTT	CASSQDGTTGELFF
TRBV27	TRBJ1-6	NA	TRBD1	TGTGCCAGCAGTCCCGACAGGGGTGGATCACCCCTCCACTTT	CASSPDRGGSPLHF